These T cell receptor beta chains were read from a single sample in a study of blood T cell repertoires in COVID-19. The assay was immunoSEQ multiplex PCR, and TCRdb's table has in-frame clones only and misses some. The sample records 250,000 to 350,000 clones, over 80% being singletons. Sequenced sample: peripheral blood. The receptors come from a woman in her 50s with COVID-19, enrolled during active disease. The CDR3 runs from the conserved cysteine through the conserved F or W.

V gene: TRBV7-2; CDR3 protein: CASSLTSGGILAQYF
V gene: TRBV11-2; CDR3 protein: CASSFSGRAIDTQYF
V gene: TRBV6-6; CDR3 protein: CASSGSNRAQPQHF
V gene: TRBV5-1; CDR3 protein: CASSLVGQGDYGYTF
V gene: TRBV6-5; CDR3 protein: CASSSLDRVSNEQFF
V gene: TRBV11-3; CDR3 protein: CASSADTNTEAFF
V gene: TRBV18; CDR3 protein: CASSPRTVPSGELFF
V gene: TRBV3-1/TRBV3-2; CDR3 protein: CASIPKQSPNTGELFF
V gene: TRBV29-1; CDR3 protein: CSVSDLGAGVTISYNEQFF
V gene: TRBV11-2; CDR3 protein: CASSLGSGTDTQYF
V gene: TRBV19; CDR3 protein: CASSIARQVGIYGYTF
V gene: TRBV29-1; CDR3 protein: CSVAGTGEKLFF
V gene: TRBV7-9; CDR3 protein: CASSPGTGGNEQYF
V gene: TRBV13; CDR3 protein: CASSLVDFSGNTIYF
V gene: TRBV18; CDR3 protein: CASSPQDWGLTGRLQETQYF
V gene: TRBV19; CDR3 protein: CASSTRDSRNNEQFF
V gene: TRBV6-5; CDR3 protein: CASSYRGSGNTIYF
V gene: TRBV24-1; CDR3 protein: CATSDLRAGKDEQFF
V gene: TRBV5-1; CDR3 protein: CASSLAEDGYGYTF
V gene: TRBV6-4; CDR3 protein: CASRTGTGVTEAFF
V gene: TRBV19; CDR3 protein: CASSRRNSPLHF
V gene: TRBV12-3/TRBV12-4; CDR3 protein: CASSFSGEAFF
V gene: TRBV6-5; CDR3 protein: CASSPRTGPPSEQYF
V gene: TRBV10-3; CDR3 protein: CAISEHVEDGYTF
V gene: TRBV21-1; CDR3 protein: CASSKELHRETQYF
V gene: TRBV6-4; CDR3 protein: CASSPGLAGGGQETQYF
V gene: TRBV6-6; CDR3 protein: CASRSDEGAVGAFF
V gene: TRBV9; CDR3 protein: CASSKTGSARQPQHF
V gene: TRBV2; CDR3 protein: CASTPDRAEAFF
V gene: TRBV4-1; CDR3 protein: CASSLGLAGGPTNEQFF
V gene: TRBV3-1/TRBV3-2; CDR3 protein: CASSHLLAGNTGELFF
V gene: TRBV24-1; CDR3 protein: CATSDIAGFTDTQYF